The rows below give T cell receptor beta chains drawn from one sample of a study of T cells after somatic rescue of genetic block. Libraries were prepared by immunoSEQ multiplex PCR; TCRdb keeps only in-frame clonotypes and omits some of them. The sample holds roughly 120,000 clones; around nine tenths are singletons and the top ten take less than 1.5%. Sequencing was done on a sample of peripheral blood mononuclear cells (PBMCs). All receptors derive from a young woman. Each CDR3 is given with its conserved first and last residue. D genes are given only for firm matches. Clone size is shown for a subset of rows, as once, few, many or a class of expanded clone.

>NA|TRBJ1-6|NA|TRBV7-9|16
TGTGCCAGCAGCTTCAGGGGAGGGATGGATAATTCACCCCTCCACTTT
CASSFRGGMDNSPLHF
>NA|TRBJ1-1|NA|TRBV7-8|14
TGTGCCAGCAGCTGGGGTCCCGGGGACACTGAAGCTTTCTTT
CASSWGPGDTEAFF
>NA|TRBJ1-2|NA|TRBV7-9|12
TGTGCCAGCAGCTCAGGGGTGAGAGGCTACACCTTC
CASSSGVRGYTF
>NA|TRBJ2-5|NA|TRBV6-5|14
TGTGCCAGCAGTTACTCGGGCGGGCAAGAGACCCAGTACTTC
CASSYSGGQETQYF
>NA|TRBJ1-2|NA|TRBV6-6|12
TGTGCCATTCAGGGCGTCGGCTATGGCTACACCTTC
CAIQGVGYGYTF
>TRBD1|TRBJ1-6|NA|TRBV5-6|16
TGTGCCAGCAGCCGATCGACAGGGATGAGGAATTCACCCCTCCACTTT
CASSRSTGMRNSPLHF
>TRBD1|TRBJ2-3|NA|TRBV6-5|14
TGTGCCAGCAGGACGACAGGGTTTACAGATACGCAGTATTTT
CASRTTGFTDTQYF
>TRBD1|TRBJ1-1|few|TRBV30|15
TGTGCCTGGACCACGCAGGGGGCGGGTCATCAAGAAGCTTTCTTT
CAWTTQGAGHQEAFF
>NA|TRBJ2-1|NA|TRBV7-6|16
TGTGCCAGCAGCCCTCGCCGGGACTCACACTACAATGAGCAGTTCTTC
CASSPRRDSHYNEQFF
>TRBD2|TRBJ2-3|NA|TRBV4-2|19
TGTGCCAGCAGCCAAGATTTACCGCTAGCGGGGGGGCGTTCAGATACGCAGTATTTT
CASSQDLPLAGGRSDTQYF
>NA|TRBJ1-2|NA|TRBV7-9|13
TGTGCCAGCAGCTTACGGGGGGCTGAGGGCTACACCTTC
CASSLRGAEGYTF
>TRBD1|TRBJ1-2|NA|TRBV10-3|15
TGTGCCGTCCGCTCGGACAGGGAGTCCTTCTATGGCTACACCTTC
CAVRSDRESFYGYTF
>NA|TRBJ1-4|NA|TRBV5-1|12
TGCGCCAGCAGTGCGGATCCCGAAAAACTGTTTTTT
CASSADPEKLFF
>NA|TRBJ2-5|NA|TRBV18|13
TGTGCCAGCTCCCCGCCGGAACAAGAGACCCAGTACTTC
CASSPPEQETQYF
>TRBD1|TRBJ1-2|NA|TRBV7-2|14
TGTGCCAGCAGCTCGGGACAGGGGGCGAATGGCTACACCTTC
CASSSGQGANGYTF
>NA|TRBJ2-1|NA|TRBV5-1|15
TGCGCCAGCAGCGAGGGACGTCAAAGGATCAATGAGCAGTTCTTC
CASSEGRQRINEQFF
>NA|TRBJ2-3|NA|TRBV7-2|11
TGTGCCAGCAGCTTCCTTGATACGCAGTATTTT
CASSFLDTQYF
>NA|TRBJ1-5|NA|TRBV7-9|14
TGTGCCAGCAGCTTAGAGGGGGGAAATCAGCCCCAGCATTTT
CASSLEGGNQPQHF
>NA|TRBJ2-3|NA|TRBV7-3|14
TGTGCCAGCAGCTTAATGGGGGGATCAGATACGCAGTATTTT
CASSLMGGSDTQYF
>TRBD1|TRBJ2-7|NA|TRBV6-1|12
TGTGCCAGCAGGAGACAGGGGGTCGAGCAGTACTTC
CASRRQGVEQYF
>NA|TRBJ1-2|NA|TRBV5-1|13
TGCGCCAGCAGCTTGGAGGTAAACTATGGCTACACCTTC
CASSLEVNYGYTF
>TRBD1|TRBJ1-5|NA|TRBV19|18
TGTGCCAGTAGTACCAGCCGACAGGGGGGATTAAGCAATCAGCCCCAGCATTTT
CASSTSRQGGLSNQPQHF
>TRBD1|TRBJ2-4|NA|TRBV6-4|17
TGTGCCAGCAGTTTGCGGACAGGGCGGGGTGCCAAAAACATTCAGTACTTC
CASSLRTGRGAKNIQYF
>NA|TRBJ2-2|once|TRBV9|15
TGTGCCAGCAGCCACCCTGCAGCTCCCACCGGGGAGCTGTTTTTT
CASSHPAAPTGELFF
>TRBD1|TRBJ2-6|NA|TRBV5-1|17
TGCGCCAGCAGCCGGGACAGGGGATCCTCTGGGGCCAACGTCCTGACTTTC
CASSRDRGSSGANVLTF
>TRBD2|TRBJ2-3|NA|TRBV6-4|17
TGTGCCAGCAGTCCCGGACTAGCGGGGAGCTACACAGATACGCAGTATTTT
CASSPGLAGSYTDTQYF
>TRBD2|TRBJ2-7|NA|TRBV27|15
TGTGCCAGCAGTTTAACCGGCGGGGGGATACCCGAGCAGTACTTC
CASSLTGGGIPEQYF
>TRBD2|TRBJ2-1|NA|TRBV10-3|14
TGTGCCATCAGAAGCGGGGTTTCCTACAATGAGCAGTTCTTC
CAIRSGVSYNEQFF
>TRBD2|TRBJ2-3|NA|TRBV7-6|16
TGTGCCAGCAGCCGACCTAGCGGGGGGTACACAGATACGCAGTATTTT
CASSRPSGGYTDTQYF
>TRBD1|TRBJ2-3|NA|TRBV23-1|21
TGCGCCAGCAGTCAATTCCTTAGGCCCTCTAGGGGGCGAGGGTTCACAGATACGCAGTATTTT
CASSQFLRPSRGRGFTDTQYF
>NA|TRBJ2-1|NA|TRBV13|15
TGTGCCAGCACCCTCGGCTTGAGGGAGGACAATGAGCAGTTCTTC
CASTLGLREDNEQFF
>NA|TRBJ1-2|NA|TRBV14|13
TGTGCCAGCAGCCAAGTCGAGACTGGGGGCTACACCTTC
CASSQVETGGYTF
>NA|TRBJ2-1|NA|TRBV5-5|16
TGTGCCAGCAGCCCTGCCTGGACGGGCTCCTACAATGAGCAGTTCTTC
CASSPAWTGSYNEQFF
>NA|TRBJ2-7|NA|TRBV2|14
TGTGCCAGCAGTGACGTTGGACCCAGCTACGAGCAGTACTTC
CASSDVGPSYEQYF
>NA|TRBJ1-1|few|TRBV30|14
TGTGCCTGGAGAGTTAGCGCCGAAGGGGGTGAAGCTTTCTTT
CAWRVSAEGGEAFF
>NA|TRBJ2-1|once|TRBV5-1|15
TGCGCCAGCAGCTTGGTAGGACCCTCTTACAATGAGCAGTTCTTC
CASSLVGPSYNEQFF
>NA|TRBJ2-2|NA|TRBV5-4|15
TGTGCCAGCAGCCCCGACAGGCTTAACACCGGGGAGCTGTTTTTT
CASSPDRLNTGELFF
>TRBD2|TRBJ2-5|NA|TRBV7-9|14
TGTGCCAGCAGACAGGGACTAGCGAATGAGACCCAGTACTTC
CASRQGLANETQYF
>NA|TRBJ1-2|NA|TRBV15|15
TGTGCCACCAGCAGAGATTTAGAAGGGGGCTATGGCTACACCTTC
CATSRDLEGGYGYTF
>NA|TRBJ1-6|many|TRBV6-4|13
TGTGCCAGCAGTTCAGGGGAAGATTCACCCCTCCACTTT
CASSSGEDSPLHF
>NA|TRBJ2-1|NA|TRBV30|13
TGTGCCTGGACATGGGGGATAAAGAATGAGCAGTTCTTC
CAWTWGIKNEQFF